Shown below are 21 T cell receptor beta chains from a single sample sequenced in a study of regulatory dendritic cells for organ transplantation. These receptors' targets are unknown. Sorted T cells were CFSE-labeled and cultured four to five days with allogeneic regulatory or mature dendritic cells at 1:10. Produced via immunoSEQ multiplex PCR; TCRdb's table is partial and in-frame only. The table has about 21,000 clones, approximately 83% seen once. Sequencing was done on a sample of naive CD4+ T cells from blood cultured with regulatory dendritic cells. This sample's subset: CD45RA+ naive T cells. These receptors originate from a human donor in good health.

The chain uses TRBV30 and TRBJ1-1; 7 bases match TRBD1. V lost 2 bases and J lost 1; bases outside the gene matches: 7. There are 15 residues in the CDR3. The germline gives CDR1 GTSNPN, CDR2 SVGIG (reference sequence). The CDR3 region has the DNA TGTGCCTGGAGTTTTAGGGGGCGGGGGAACACTGAAGCTTTCTTT. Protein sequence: CAWSFRGRGNTEAFF.

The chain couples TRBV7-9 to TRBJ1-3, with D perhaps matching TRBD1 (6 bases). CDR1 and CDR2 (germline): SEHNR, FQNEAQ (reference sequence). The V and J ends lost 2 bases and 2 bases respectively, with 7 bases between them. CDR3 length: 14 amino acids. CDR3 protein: CASSLTGPGNTIYF. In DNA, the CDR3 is TGTGCCAGCAGCTTAACAGGGCCTGGAAACACCATATATTTT.

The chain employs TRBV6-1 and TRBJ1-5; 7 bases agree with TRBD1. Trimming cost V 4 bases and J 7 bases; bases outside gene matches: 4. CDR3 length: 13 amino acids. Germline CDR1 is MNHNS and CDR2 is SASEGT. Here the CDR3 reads CASSGEQGQPQHF. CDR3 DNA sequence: TGTGCCAGCAGTGGGGAACAGGGGCAGCCCCAGCATTTT.

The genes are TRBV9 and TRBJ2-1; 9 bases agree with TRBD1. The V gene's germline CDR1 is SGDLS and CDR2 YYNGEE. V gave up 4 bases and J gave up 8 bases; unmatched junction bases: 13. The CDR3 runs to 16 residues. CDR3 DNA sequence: TGTGCCAGCAGCTTTTACAGGGGGCTATTTATGGATGAGCAGTTCTTC. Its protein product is CASSFYRGLFMDEQFF. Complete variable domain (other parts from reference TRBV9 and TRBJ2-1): DSGVTQTPKHLITATGQRVTLRCSPRSGDLSVYWYQQSLDQGLQFLIQYYNGEERAKGNILERFSAQQFPDLHSELNLSSLELGDSALYFCASSFYRGLFMDEQFFGPGTRLTVL.

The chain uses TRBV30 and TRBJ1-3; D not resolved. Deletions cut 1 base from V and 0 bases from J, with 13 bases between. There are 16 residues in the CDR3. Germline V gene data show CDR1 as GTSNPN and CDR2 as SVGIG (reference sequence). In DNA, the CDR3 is TGTGCCTGGAGTGGCCGGGTCCTGCCCTCTGGAAACACCATATATTTT. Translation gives CAWSGRVLPSGNTIYF.

The CDR3 nucleotides read TGTGCCAGCTCACCAACCAGGGGAGGCTACGAGCAGTACTTC. Residues: CASSPTRGGYEQYF. The chain uses TRBV18 and TRBJ2-7, with D perhaps being TRBD1 or TRBD2 (6 bases each). The CDR3 loop spans 14 amino acids. Trimming cost V 2 bases and J 3 bases, with 11 bases left between them. Germline-derived CDR1 and CDR2 are KGHSH and LQKENI.

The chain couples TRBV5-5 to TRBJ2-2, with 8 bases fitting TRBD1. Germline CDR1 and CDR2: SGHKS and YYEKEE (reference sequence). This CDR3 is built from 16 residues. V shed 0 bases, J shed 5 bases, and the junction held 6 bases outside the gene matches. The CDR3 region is CASSLAWDRLTGELFF. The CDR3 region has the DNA TGTGCCAGCAGCTTGGCGTGGGACAGGTTAACCGGGGAGCTGTTTTTT.

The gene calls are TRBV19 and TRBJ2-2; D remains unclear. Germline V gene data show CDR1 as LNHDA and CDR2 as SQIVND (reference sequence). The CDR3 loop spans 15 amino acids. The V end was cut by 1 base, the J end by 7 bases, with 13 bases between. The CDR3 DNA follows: TGTGCCAGTAGTATAGTGTCCGGCCAAAACGGGGAGCTGTTTTTT. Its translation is CASSIVSGQNGELFF.

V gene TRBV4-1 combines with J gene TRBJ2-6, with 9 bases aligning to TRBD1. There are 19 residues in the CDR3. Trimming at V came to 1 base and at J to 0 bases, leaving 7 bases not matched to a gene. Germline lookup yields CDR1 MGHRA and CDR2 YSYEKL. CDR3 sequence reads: CASSQARDRAFSGANVLTF. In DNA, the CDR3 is TGCGCCAGCAGCCAAGCACGGGACAGGGCTTTCTCTGGGGCCAACGTCCTGACTTTC.

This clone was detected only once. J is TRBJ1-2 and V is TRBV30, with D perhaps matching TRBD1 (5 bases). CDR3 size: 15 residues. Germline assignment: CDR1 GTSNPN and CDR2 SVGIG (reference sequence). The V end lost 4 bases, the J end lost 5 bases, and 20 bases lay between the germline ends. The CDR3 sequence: CAWTRIGGGDYGYTF. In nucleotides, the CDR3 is TGTGCCTGGACAAGGATTGGTGGGGGAGATTATGGCTACACCTTC.

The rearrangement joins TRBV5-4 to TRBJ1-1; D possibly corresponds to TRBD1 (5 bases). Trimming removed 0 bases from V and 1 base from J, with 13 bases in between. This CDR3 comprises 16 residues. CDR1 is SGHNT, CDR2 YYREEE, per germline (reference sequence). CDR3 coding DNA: TGTGCCAGCAGCTTGGATCAGGGTTGGGGGAACACTGAAGCTTTCTTT. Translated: CASSLDQGWGNTEAFF.

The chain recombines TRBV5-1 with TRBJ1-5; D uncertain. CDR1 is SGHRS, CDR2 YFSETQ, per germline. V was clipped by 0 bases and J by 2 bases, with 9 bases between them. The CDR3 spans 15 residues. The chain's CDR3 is CASSLGGDRNQPQHF. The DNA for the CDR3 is TGCGCCAGCAGCTTGGGCGGGGATCGCAATCAGCCCCAGCATTTT.

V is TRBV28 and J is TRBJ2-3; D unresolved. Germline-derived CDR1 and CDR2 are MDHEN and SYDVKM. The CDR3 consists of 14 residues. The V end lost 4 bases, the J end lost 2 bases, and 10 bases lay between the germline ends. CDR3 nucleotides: TGTGCCAGCAGTTCTACGGCCAACACAGATACGCAGTATTTT. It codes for CASSSTANTDTQYF.

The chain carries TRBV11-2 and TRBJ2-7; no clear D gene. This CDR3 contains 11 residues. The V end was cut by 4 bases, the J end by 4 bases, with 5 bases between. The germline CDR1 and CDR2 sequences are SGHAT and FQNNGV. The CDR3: CASSSSYEQYF. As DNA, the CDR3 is TGTGCCAGCAGCTCCTCATACGAGCAGTACTTC.

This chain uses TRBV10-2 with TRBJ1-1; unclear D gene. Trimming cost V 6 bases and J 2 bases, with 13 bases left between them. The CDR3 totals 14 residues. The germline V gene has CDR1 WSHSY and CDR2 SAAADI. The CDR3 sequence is CASRGGVFNTEAFF. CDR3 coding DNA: TGCGCCAGCAGGGGCGGAGTCTTTAACACTGAAGCTTTCTTT.

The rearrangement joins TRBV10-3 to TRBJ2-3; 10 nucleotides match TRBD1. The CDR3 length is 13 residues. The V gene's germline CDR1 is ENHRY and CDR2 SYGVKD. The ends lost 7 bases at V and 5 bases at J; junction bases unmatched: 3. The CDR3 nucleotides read TGTGCCATCACGGGGACAGGGGTAGATACGCAGTATTTT. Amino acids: CAITGTGVDTQYF.

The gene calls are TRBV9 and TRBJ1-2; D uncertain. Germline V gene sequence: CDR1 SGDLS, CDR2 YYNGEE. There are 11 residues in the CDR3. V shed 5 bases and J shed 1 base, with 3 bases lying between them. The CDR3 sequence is CASRNNYGYTF. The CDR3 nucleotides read TGTGCCAGCAGAAATAACTATGGCTACACCTTC.

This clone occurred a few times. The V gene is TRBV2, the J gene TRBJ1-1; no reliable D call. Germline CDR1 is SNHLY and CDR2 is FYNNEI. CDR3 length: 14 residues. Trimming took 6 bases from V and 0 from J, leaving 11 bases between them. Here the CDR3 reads CASRTGGMNTEAFF. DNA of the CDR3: TGTGCCAGCAGAACGGGAGGGATGAACACTGAAGCTTTCTTT.

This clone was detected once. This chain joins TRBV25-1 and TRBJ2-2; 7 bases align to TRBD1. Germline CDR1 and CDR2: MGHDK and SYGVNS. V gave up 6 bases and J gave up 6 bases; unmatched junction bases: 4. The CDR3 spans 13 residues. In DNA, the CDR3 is TGTGCCAGCAGGGCGGACAGGCCCGGGGAGCTGTTTTTT. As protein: CASRADRPGELFF.

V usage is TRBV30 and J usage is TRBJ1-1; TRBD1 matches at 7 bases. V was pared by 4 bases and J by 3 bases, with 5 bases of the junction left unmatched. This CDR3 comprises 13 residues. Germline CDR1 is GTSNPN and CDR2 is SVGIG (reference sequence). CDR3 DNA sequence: TGTGCCTGGAACGGCAGGGGGGACACTGAAGCTTTCTTT. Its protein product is CAWNGRGDTEAFF.

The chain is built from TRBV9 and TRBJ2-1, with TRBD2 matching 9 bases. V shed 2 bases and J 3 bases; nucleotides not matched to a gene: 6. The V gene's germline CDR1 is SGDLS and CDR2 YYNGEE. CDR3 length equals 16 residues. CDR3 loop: CASSVGAGGDYNEQFF. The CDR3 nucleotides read TGTGCCAGCAGCGTGGGAGCGGGAGGAGACTACAATGAGCAGTTCTTC.